Listed below are T cell receptor beta chains from one sample, sequenced in a study of blood T cell repertoires in COVID-19. Profiled with immunoSEQ multiplex PCR; TCRdb holds only in-frame clones, not every one. The sample yields about 160,000 clones, about three quarters seen once. The sequenced sample consisted of peripheral blood. These receptors were obtained from a man aged 55 to 70 with acute or convalescent COVID-19. Each CDR3 is given with its conserved first and last residue. D genes are given only for firm matches. Clone size, where shown, is once, few, many, or a class for clones that have expanded.

J,D,size,V,length,DNA,CDR3
TRBJ2-3,-,-,TRBV7-3,13,TGTGCCAGCAGCAACGAGATCACAGATACGCAGTATTTT,CASSNEITDTQYF
TRBJ1-6,-,once,TRBV12-3/TRBV12-4,12,TGTGCCAGCAGCCTCGCGAATTCACCCCTCCACTTT,CASSLANSPLHF
TRBJ2-3,-,-,TRBV29-1,14,TGCAGCGTCCCAGGGTCGGTAAGGACAGATACGCAGTATTTT,CSVPGSVRTDTQYF
TRBJ2-1,TRBD1,-,TRBV29-1,14,TGCAGCGTCGGCCGGACAGGGAAGTTCAATGAGCAGTTCTTC,CSVGRTGKFNEQFF
TRBJ2-1,-,-,TRBV7-3,12,TGTGCCAGCAGCCCCGGGGAAGGGGAGCAGTTCTTC,CASSPGEGEQFF
TRBJ1-6,-,-,TRBV6-2/TRBV6-3,13,TGTGCCAGCACCCCGGGGGGTAATTCACCCCTCCACTTT,CASTPGGNSPLHF
TRBJ1-5,TRBD1,once,TRBV18,14,TGTGCCAGCTCACCCGGACAGGCCAATCAGCCCCAGCATTTT,CASSPGQANQPQHF
TRBJ1-1,-,-,TRBV15,14,TGTGCCACCACCCGACAGGAAATGAACACTGAAGCTTTCTTT,CATTRQEMNTEAFF
TRBJ1-4,-,-,TRBV6-2/TRBV6-3,15,TGTGCCAGCAGTTACGGTGGCAGGCAGAATGAAAAACTGTTTTTT,CASSYGGRQNEKLFF
TRBJ2-7,TRBD1,-,TRBV5-4,13,TGTGCCAGCAGCTCGGGACAGACCGACGAGCAGTACTTC,CASSSGQTDEQYF
TRBJ1-4,-,-,TRBV27,14,TGTGCCAGCAGCACAGGGATGACTAATGAAAAACTGTTTTTT,CASSTGMTNEKLFF
TRBJ2-1,TRBD2,-,TRBV29-1,16,TGCAGCGTCGGGCAAATAGCGGGGCGCGGATACAATGAGCAGTTCTTC,CSVGQIAGRGYNEQFF
TRBJ1-3,TRBD1,-,TRBV6-2/TRBV6-3,16,TGTGCCAGCAGTCGACCGGGACAGGGTTCAGGAAACACCATATATTTT,CASSRPGQGSGNTIYF
TRBJ1-5,-,-,TRBV10-3,15,TGTGCCATCAGTGAGTCCGACAGGTTAAATCAGCCCCAGCATTTT,CAISESDRLNQPQHF
TRBJ2-7,TRBD1,-,TRBV5-6,16,TGTGCCAGCAGAAAGGGGCCCGGGACAGGGACCTACGAGCAGTACTTC,CASRKGPGTGTYEQYF
TRBJ1-1,-,-,TRBV10-1,17,TGCGCCAGCAGTGGGCAGGGTATGAGAAGGATGAACACTGAAGCTTTCTTT,CASSGQGMRRMNTEAFF
TRBJ2-7,-,few,TRBV24-1,13,TGTGCCACCAGTGACTCAGATCTCTACGAGCAGTACTTC,CATSDSDLYEQYF
TRBJ2-2,TRBD1,few,TRBV7-8,17,TGTGCCAGCAGCTTAGCCGGGACAGCCGCGAACACCGGGGAGCTGTTTTTT,CASSLAGTAANTGELFF
TRBJ2-5,-,-,TRBV24-1,14,TGTGCCACGAGCACGCGCCAGGCACAAGAGACCCAGTACTTC,CATSTRQAQETQYF
TRBJ2-7,-,-,TRBV5-1,15,TGCGCCAGCAGCTTGGGGACCAGGGGCTACTACGAGCAGTACTTC,CASSLGTRGYYEQYF
TRBJ1-6,TRBD1,few,TRBV27,15,TGTGCCAGCAGTCCAGACAGGGTGGTTGATTCACCCCTCCACTTT,CASSPDRVVDSPLHF
TRBJ2-7,-,-,TRBV4-1,14,TGCGCCAGCAGTCCTCAAGTAGCTACCTACGAGCAGTACTTC,CASSPQVATYEQYF
TRBJ2-3,TRBD2,-,TRBV7-2,17,TGTGCCAGCAGACAGGGACTAGCGGGGGCCCTCACAGATACGCAGTATTTT,CASRQGLAGALTDTQYF
TRBJ2-5,TRBD1,-,TRBV7-3,13,TGTGCCAGCAGCCCCTCGACAGGGGAGACCCAGTACTTC,CASSPSTGETQYF
TRBJ2-7,TRBD1,-,TRBV5-8,14,TGTGCCAGCAGCAGAGGACAGGGGGAGGACGAGCAGTACTTC,CASSRGQGEDEQYF
TRBJ2-5,-,-,TRBV2,14,TGTGCCAGCAGTGTAAATAGGGAGCCAGAGACCCAGTACTTC,CASSVNREPETQYF
TRBJ2-7,TRBD1,-,TRBV5-1,14,TGCGCCAGCAGCTGGGACAGGGTTTTCTACGAGCAGTACTTC,CASSWDRVFYEQYF
TRBJ1-1,TRBD1,few,TRBV5-6,13,TGTGCCAGCAGCTGGGGGACAGGGTTTGAAGCTTTCTTT,CASSWGTGFEAFF
TRBJ2-1,-,-,TRBV18,17,TGTGCCAGCTCACCACAGGAGGGGGGGCGGACCTACAATGAGCAGTTCTTC,CASSPQEGGRTYNEQFF
TRBJ1-2,TRBD1,few,TRBV30,15,TGTGCCTGGAGTGTAAGAGGACAGGGCGGTTATGGCTACACCTTC,CAWSVRGQGGYGYTF
TRBJ2-1,-,few,TRBV19,14,TGTGCCAGTAGTATACAGGGGCTTGGGAATGAGCAGTTCTTC,CASSIQGLGNEQFF
TRBJ1-1,-,-,TRBV28,17,TGTGCCAGCAGTTCATCCTCTTGGGCCTCCAAGGACACTGAAGCTTTCTTT,CASSSSSWASKDTEAFF
TRBJ2-5,-,-,TRBV5-4,14,TGTGCCAGTCAGCTTGTTCCCGGCACCGGGGCCCAGTACTTC,CASQLVPGTGAQYF
TRBJ2-5,-,once,TRBV7-7,15,TGTGCCAGCAGCCCTGGCCAGGGGCGCGGGGAGACCCAGTACTTC,CASSPGQGRGETQYF
TRBJ1-4,-,-,TRBV3-1/TRBV3-2,14,TGTGCCAGCAGCCAACTGCAAGCGGGTGAAAAACTGTTTTTT,CASSQLQAGEKLFF
TRBJ2-6,-,few,TRBV10-3,15,TGTGCCATCAGTGACGAACTCTCTGGGGCCAACGTCCTGACTTTC,CAISDELSGANVLTF
TRBJ2-5,TRBD2,few,TRBV11-2,15,TGTGCCAGCAGCTTAGGAGTAGCGGGGGGACAGACCCAGTACTTC,CASSLGVAGGQTQYF
TRBJ2-5,-,few,TRBV7-3,13,TGTGCCAGCAGCTTAACCAGACAAGAGACCCAGTACTTC,CASSLTRQETQYF
TRBJ1-2,-,-,TRBV18,18,TGTGCCAGCTCACCAAATACAGGGCGAGGGGCAACTAACTATGGCTACACCTTC,CASSPNTGRGATNYGYTF
TRBJ1-5,TRBD1,-,TRBV18,16,TGTGCCAGCTCACCCAGGGGAGGACAGGGAGAACAGCCCCAGCATTTT,CASSPRGGQGEQPQHF
TRBJ1-6,-,-,TRBV2,16,TGTGCCAGCAGTGTTACGGGGGAAGAATATAATTCACCCCTCCACTTT,CASSVTGEEYNSPLHF
TRBJ2-7,TRBD2,-,TRBV19,14,TGTGCCAGTAGTATACGGCGGGGGGGTCTCGAGCAGTACTTC,CASSIRRGGLEQYF
TRBJ1-1,TRBD1,-,TRBV24-1,14,TGTGCCACCAGGGGGGGACAGGGATTCACTGAAGCTTTCTTT,CATRGGQGFTEAFF
TRBJ2-1,-,-,TRBV2,16,TGTGCCAGCAGTGAAGCGCCCGGGACTCCCGACAATGAGCAGTTCTTC,CASSEAPGTPDNEQFF
TRBJ1-1,-,-,TRBV19,13,TGTGCCAGTAGGGAAGGGGGTGGCACTGAAGCTTTCTTT,CASREGGGTEAFF
TRBJ1-2,-,-,TRBV5-4,14,TGTGCCAGCAGCTATCCAGGGGAACTGTATGGCTACACCTTC,CASSYPGELYGYTF
TRBJ2-7,TRBD2,-,TRBV9,15,TGTGCCAGCAGCGTCTCCGGGACTAGCGTAAACGAGCAGTACTTC,CASSVSGTSVNEQYF
TRBJ1-5,TRBD1,-,TRBV19,14,TGTGCCAGTAGTACTACAGGGGCTAGTCAGCCCCAGCATTTT,CASSTTGASQPQHF
TRBJ2-5,-,-,TRBV24-1,17,TGTGCCACCAGTGCCACTAGGACAGAGGAGAGTGGGGAGACCCAGTACTTC,CATSATRTEESGETQYF
TRBJ1-1,-,-,TRBV7-2,14,TGTGCCAGCAGCCCGAGCGGTATGAACACTGAAGCTTTCTTT,CASSPSGMNTEAFF
TRBJ2-7,-,-,TRBV7-2,14,TGTGCCAGCAGCTTAACGGGGTTGCGGGACGAGCAGTACTTC,CASSLTGLRDEQYF
TRBJ2-5,TRBD2,few,TRBV12-3/TRBV12-4,11,TGTGCCAGCAGCCCGGGAGGGACCCAGTACTTC,CASSPGGTQYF
TRBJ2-3,TRBD1,-,TRBV7-3,15,TGTGCCAGCAGCTTAACGGGACAGGGCACAGATACGCAGTATTTT,CASSLTGQGTDTQYF
TRBJ2-3,TRBD2,-,TRBV4-1,14,TGCGCCAGCAGCCATTTCGGGGGGGGAGATACGCAGTATTTT,CASSHFGGGDTQYF
TRBJ2-5,TRBD2,-,TRBV13,18,TGTGCCAGCAGCCAACAAATGGGACTAGCGGGCGATCAAGAGACCCAGTACTTC,CASSQQMGLAGDQETQYF
TRBJ2-3,-,few,TRBV2,14,TGTGCCAGCAGTGATTGGCATAGCACAGATACGCAGTATTTT,CASSDWHSTDTQYF
TRBJ2-2,TRBD1,-,TRBV18,18,TGTGCCAGCTCCGCCGCCTTAAGGACAGGGGAACGGTCCGGGGAGCTGTTTTTT,CASSAALRTGERSGELFF
TRBJ2-5,-,-,TRBV12-3/TRBV12-4,13,TGTGCCAGCAGTTTACAGGGTCGAGAGACCCAGTACTTC,CASSLQGRETQYF
TRBJ2-7,TRBD1,-,TRBV6-5,11,TGTGCCATGGGGACAGTTCACGAGCAGTACTTC,CAMGTVHEQYF